A single sample gave rise to the 7 T cell receptor beta chains below, sequenced in a study of T-cell memory formation after mild COVID-19. TCRdb reprocessed the 5' RACE reads with MiXCR, giving one entry per CDR3 protein. The data hold hundreds of thousands of distinct CDR3 sequences, with approximately 25% observed a single time. The sample consisted of PBMCs or a T cell subset sorted from them (not recorded which). These receptors came from an adult woman who had mild COVID-19 (a few samples of this study predate the infection). Cell type and time point are not known.

This clonotype has just a few counts. V and J are TRBV3-1 and TRBJ1-4; 11 bases are shared with TRBD1. The CDR3 has 16 amino acids. The ends lost 4 bases at V and 4 bases at J; junction bases unmatched: 5. Germline CDR1 LGHDT, CDR2 YNNKEL (reference sequence). Here the CDR3 reads CASSPGTGGLNEKLFF. Written as DNA, the CDR3 is TGTGCCAGCAGCCCGGGGACAGGGGGGCTTAATGAAAAACTGTTTTTT.

This clonotype has only a few counts. Germline and junction disagree at one end, which may indicate a read error. This chain links TRBV7-2 with TRBJ2-1; the match to TRBD2 covers 11 bases. Germline CDR1 SGHTA, CDR2 FQGNSA. The CDR3 has 14 residues. The CDR3 loop reads CASSVAGGADEQFF. The CDR3 nucleotides are TGTGCCAGCAGCGTAGCGGGAGGGGCGGATGAGCAGTTCTTC.

This clonotype was counted a few times. V gene TRBV19 combines with J gene TRBJ2-3; D is unclear. The CDR3 contains 15 residues. The germline V and J ends were trimmed by 2 bases and 6 bases, with 15 bases remaining between them. In germline, CDR1 is LNHDA, CDR2 SQIVND (reference sequence). The CDR3 coding sequence is TGTGCCAGTAGTATACCCTTAAGGGTAGCCGATACGCAGTATTTT. Translated: CASSIPLRVADTQYF.

The genes are TRBV20-1 and TRBJ1-1; no clear D gene. The CDR3 has 15 amino acids. CDR1 and CDR2 (germline): DFQATT, SNEGSKA (reference sequence). V gave up 0 bases and J gave up 1 base, with 12 bases separating them. CDR3 sequence reads: CSARDLRATNTEAFF. The CDR3 bases are TGCAGTGCTAGAGATCTGAGGGCAACGAACACTGAAGCTTTCTTT.

The table lists this clonotype with a few counts. The V and J genes are TRBV20-1 and TRBJ2-7; D tentatively fits TRBD1 or TRBD2 (5 bases each). With 4 bases removed from V and 2 bases from J, the gap between germline ends came to 18 bases. The CDR3 contains 15 residues. The germline CDR1 and CDR2 sequences are DFQATT and SNEGSKA (reference sequence). The CDR3 DNA is TGCAGTGCTACCGGAGCCGGGACGGGTGCCTACGAGCAGTACTTC. Protein: CSATGAGTGAYEQYF.

This chain links TRBV7-9 with TRBJ2-1, with unresolved D. Germline CDR1 reads SEHNR; CDR2 reads FQNEAQ (reference sequence). The CDR3 runs to 9 residues. Trimming shortened V by 9 bases and J by 10 bases, and 7 bases separated the two germline ends. CDR3 loop: CASGQEQFF. The CDR3 DNA follows: TGTGCCAGTGGCCAGGAGCAGTTCTTC.

This chain uses TRBV9 with TRBJ2-1, with 10 bases lining up with TRBD2. V was pared by 0 bases and J by 8 bases, with 11 bases of the junction left unmatched. CDR1 is SGDLS and CDR2 is YYNGEE in the germline V gene. The CDR3 consists of 17 residues. The CDR3 DNA reads as TGTGCCAGCAGCGTAGGAGCCGGGGCTAGCGGGAGTGATGAGCAGTTCTTC. It specifies CASSVGAGASGSDEQFF.